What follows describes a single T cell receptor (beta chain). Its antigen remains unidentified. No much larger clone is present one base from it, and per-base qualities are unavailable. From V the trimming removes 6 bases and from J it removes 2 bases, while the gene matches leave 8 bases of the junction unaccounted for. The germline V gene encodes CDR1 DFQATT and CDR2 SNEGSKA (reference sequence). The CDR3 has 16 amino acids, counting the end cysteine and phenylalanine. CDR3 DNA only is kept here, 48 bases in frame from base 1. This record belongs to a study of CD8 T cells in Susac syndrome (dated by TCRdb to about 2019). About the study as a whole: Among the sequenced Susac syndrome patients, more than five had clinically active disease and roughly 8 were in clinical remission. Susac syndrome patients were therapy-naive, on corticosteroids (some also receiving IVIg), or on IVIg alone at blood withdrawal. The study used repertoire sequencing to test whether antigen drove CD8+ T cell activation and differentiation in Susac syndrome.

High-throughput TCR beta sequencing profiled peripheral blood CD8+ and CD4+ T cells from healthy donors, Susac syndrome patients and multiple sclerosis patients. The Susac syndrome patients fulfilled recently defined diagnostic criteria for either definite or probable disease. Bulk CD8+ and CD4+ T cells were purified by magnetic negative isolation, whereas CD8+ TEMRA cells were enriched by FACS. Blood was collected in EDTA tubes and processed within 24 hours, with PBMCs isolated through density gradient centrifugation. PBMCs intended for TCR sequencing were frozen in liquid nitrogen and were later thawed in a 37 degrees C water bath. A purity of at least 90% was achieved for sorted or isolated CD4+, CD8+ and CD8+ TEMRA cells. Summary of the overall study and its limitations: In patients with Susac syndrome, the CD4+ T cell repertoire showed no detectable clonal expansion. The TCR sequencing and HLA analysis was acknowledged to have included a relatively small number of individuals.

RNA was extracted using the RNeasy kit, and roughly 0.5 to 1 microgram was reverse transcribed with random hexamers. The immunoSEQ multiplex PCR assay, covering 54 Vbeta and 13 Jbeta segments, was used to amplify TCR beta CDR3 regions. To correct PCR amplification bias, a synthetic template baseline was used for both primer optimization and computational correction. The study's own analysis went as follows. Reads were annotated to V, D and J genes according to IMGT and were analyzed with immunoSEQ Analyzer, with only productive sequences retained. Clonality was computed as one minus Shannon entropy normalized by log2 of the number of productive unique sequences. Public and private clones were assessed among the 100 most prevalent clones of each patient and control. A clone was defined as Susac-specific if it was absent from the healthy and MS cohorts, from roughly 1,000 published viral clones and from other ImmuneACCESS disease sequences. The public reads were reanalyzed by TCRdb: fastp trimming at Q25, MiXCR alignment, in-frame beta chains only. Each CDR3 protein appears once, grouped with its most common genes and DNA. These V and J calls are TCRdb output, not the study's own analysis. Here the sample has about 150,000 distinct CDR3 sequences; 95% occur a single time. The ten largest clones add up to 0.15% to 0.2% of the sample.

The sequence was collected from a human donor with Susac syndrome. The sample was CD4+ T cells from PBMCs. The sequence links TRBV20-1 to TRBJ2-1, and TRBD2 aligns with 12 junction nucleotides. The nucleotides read TGCAGTGCCACCCGCCTAGCGGGGGGGCCCTACAATGAGCAGTTCTTC. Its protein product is CSATRLAGGPYNEQFF.